The clone carrying this TCR beta chain was seen a few times. Antigen unknown. Different DNA sequences within this sample yield the same CDR3. Expressed TCRB transcripts were sequenced because the isolated RNA had all been reverse transcribed beforehand. Using immunoSEQ multiplex PCR, the repertoire was profiled, and TCRdb retains in-frame clones only, with some absent. The sample includes more than 95,000 clones, 28% of them seen just once. CD4+ naive, central memory, regulatory and stem cell-like memory cells were sorted via CD45RO/CCR7/CD25/CD127/CD95/CD27. This sample is drawn from a study of beta chain features in type 1 diabetes. Study background: Patients were similar to healthy donors in age and gender (as well as in cell yields). Study-level points and caveats: Shortening of TCRB CDR3s, moderate but significant, appeared in all four CD4+ subsets of Type 1 diabetes patients.

This CDR3 is built from 13 residues. J was trimmed by 5 bases and V by 5 bases; bases with no gene match: 4. Germline CDR1 SEHNR, CDR2 FQNEAQ (reference sequence). The sequencing input was central memory CD4+ T cells from blood. The TCR was taken from a woman younger than 35 with type 1 diabetes. The rearrangement links TRBV7-9 to TRBJ1-1; 8 bases are a match to TRBD1. The CDR3: CASSLTGDTEAFF. The CDR3 DNA reads TGTGCCAGCAGCCTGACAGGGGATACTGAAGCTTTCTTT.